Listed below are T cell receptor beta chains from one sample, sequenced in a study of control samples from healthy donors and cancer patients. Clones were sequenced by immunoSEQ multiplex PCR, and TCRdb holds only the in-frame ones, with some missing. The sample lists around 190,000 clones; over 85% were seen once. Material: blood. These receptors were taken from a man younger than 40 in good health. The CDR3 runs from the conserved cysteine through the conserved F or W. The order of the fields is V gene, J gene, clone size, D gene, CDR3 DNA, CDR3 protein. The D gene is left open where the match is weak. A clone size is listed for some rows: how often the clone was seen (once, few, many), or a class if it is expanded.

TRBV4-1	TRBJ2-2	NA	NA	TGCGCCAGCAGCCAAGATCTTAGGATGGGCACCGGGGAGCTGTTTTTT	CASSQDLRMGTGELFF
TRBV25-1	TRBJ1-2	NA	NA	TGTGCCAGCAGTGAATTGGTGGGTCGACGAGACTACTATGGCTACACCTTC	CASSELVGRRDYYGYTF
TRBV6-2/TRBV6-3	TRBJ2-1	NA	NA	TGTGCCAGCAGTAATCTAGAAGACAATGAGCAGTTCTTC	CASSNLEDNEQFF
TRBV5-1	TRBJ2-7	NA	TRBD1	TGCGCCAGCAGCTTGGCACCCGTACAGGGGGGAAACTACGGGCAGTACTTC	CASSLAPVQGGNYGQYF
TRBV18	TRBJ2-7	NA	NA	TGTGCCAGCTCACCACCGCAATCCTACGAGCAGTACTTC	CASSPPQSYEQYF
TRBV11-2	TRBJ2-7	NA	TRBD1	TGTGCCAGCACCCCTTTAGGGGGACAGGGGTCCTACGAGCAGTACTTC	CASTPLGGQGSYEQYF
TRBV15	TRBJ2-7	NA	NA	TGTGCCACCAGCAGAGATGGAGGGGATGAGCAGTACTTC	CATSRDGGDEQYF
TRBV12-3/TRBV12-4	TRBJ2-5	NA	NA	TGTGCCAGCAGTTCAGGGGGGGAGACCCAGTACTTC	CASSSGGETQYF
TRBV19	TRBJ1-2	once	NA	TGTGCCAGTAGTAACGAAGGCACCTATGGCTACACCTTC	CASSNEGTYGYTF
TRBV4-2	TRBJ2-1	few	TRBD2	TGTGCCAGCAGCCAAGAAGGACTAGCGGGGGGGTTATTTGAGCAGTTCTTC	CASSQEGLAGGLFEQFF
TRBV18	TRBJ1-4	once	TRBD1	TGTGCCAGCTCAGACCAGGGGGCAGTTGAAAAACTGTTTTTT	CASSDQGAVEKLFF
TRBV2	TRBJ2-1	few	TRBD2	TGTGCCAGCAACGTGTTAGCGGGGGGCCAACTAGGGGGTGAGCAGTTCTTC	CASNVLAGGQLGGEQFF
TRBV5-6	TRBJ2-1	NA	TRBD2	TGTGCCAGCAGCTTGGAGGGCGGGAGGGTCTACAATGAGCAGTTCTTC	CASSLEGGRVYNEQFF
TRBV6-1	TRBJ2-1	few	NA	TGTGCCAGCAGTGAAGCCTACTACCCGGGGAGCTCCTACAATGAGCAGTTCTTC	CASSEAYYPGSSYNEQFF
TRBV3-1/TRBV3-2	TRBJ1-6	NA	NA	TGTGCCAGCAGACGGACATATCGCCCTGGCTATAATTCACCCCTCCACTTT	CASRRTYRPGYNSPLHF
TRBV4-2	TRBJ1-2	NA	NA	TGTGCCAGCAGCCCGACAGGAACTTCCGATGGCTACACCTTC	CASSPTGTSDGYTF
TRBV14	TRBJ1-4	NA	TRBD1	TGTGCCAGCAGCCACGGGGCAGGGGGTTCAAAACTGTTTTTT	CASSHGAGGSKLFF
TRBV23-1	TRBJ2-7	NA	NA	TGCGCCAGCAGTCAATCCCGCATTTGGGTTGACAGGCCGAGCTCCTACGAGCAGTACTTC	CASSQSRIWVDRPSSYEQYF
TRBV30	TRBJ1-1	NA	NA	TGTGCCTGGGGACCCCGGGGTGTTACTGAAGCTTTCTTT	CAWGPRGVTEAFF
TRBV5-1	TRBJ1-1	once	NA	TGCGCCAGCAGTTCCCAGGGGTCCTCCATGAACACTGAAGCTTTCTTT	CASSSQGSSMNTEAFF
TRBV19	TRBJ1-1	NA	NA	TGTGCCAGTAGTATCTCTCTGAACACTGAAGCTTTCTTT	CASSISLNTEAFF
TRBV7-9	TRBJ2-1	NA	TRBD2	TGTGCCAGCAGCTTAGGGACTAGCGGGAACAATGAGCAGTTCTTC	CASSLGTSGNNEQFF
TRBV7-9	TRBJ2-3	NA	NA	TGTGCCAGCAGCACCCGGGATTCTAGCACAGATACGCAGTATTTT	CASSTRDSSTDTQYF
TRBV28	TRBJ1-4	NA	TRBD1	TGTGCCAGCAGTGCGGACAGGGGGCGCGGTAATGAAAAACTGTTTTTT	CASSADRGRGNEKLFF
TRBV7-9	TRBJ2-7	NA	TRBD1	TGTGCCAGCAGCTTAGGACAGGGGTCCTTGATCGAGCAGTACTTC	CASSLGQGSLIEQYF
TRBV11-1	TRBJ2-7	NA	NA	TGTGCCAGCAGCTTAGGCCGTATTTCCTACGAGCAGTACTTC	CASSLGRISYEQYF
TRBV27	TRBJ1-1	NA	NA	TGTGCCAGCAGTTCTATCGCCGGGGGGGGAGCTTTCTTT	CASSSIAGGGAFF
TRBV28	TRBJ1-3	NA	NA	TGTGCCAGCAGTTCGGCACACTCTGGAAACACCATATATTTT	CASSSAHSGNTIYF
TRBV6-5	TRBJ2-1	NA	NA	TGTGCCAGCACCGCGACAGTGGGACATGAGCAGTTCTTC	CASTATVGHEQFF
TRBV30	TRBJ1-5	few	TRBD1	TGTGCCTGCAGACAGGGTGATCAGCCCCAGCATTTT	CACRQGDQPQHF
TRBV19	TRBJ2-3	NA	TRBD1	TGTGCCAGTAGTTTTGGACAGGGATACGAAACAGATACGCAGTATTTT	CASSFGQGYETDTQYF
TRBV30	TRBJ1-2	NA	NA	TGTGCCTGGAGTATGGCGTATGGCTACACCTTC	CAWSMAYGYTF
TRBV4-1	TRBJ1-6	NA	NA	TGCGCCAGCAGCCAAGGGCCCTATAATTCACCCCTCCACTTT	CASSQGPYNSPLHF
TRBV19	TRBJ2-5	NA	TRBD2	TGTGCCAGTAGTAGGCCAGCGGGGGGGAAAGAGACCCAGTACTTC	CASSRPAGGKETQYF
TRBV3-1/TRBV3-2	TRBJ1-1	NA	NA	TGTGCCAGCAGCCAAGTGGGGTCCATGACTGAAGCTTTCTTT	CASSQVGSMTEAFF
TRBV18	TRBJ1-5	NA	NA	TGTGCCAGCTCACCAGGGCAGAATCAGCCCCAGCATTTT	CASSPGQNQPQHF
TRBV27	TRBJ1-5	NA	TRBD1	TGTGCCACCAAGGCGGGGACAGACAATCAGCCCCAGCATTTT	CATKAGTDNQPQHF
TRBV5-1	TRBJ1-3	NA	TRBD1	TGCGCCAGCAGCTTACAAGGACAGGGAAAAGGAAACACCATATATTTT	CASSLQGQGKGNTIYF
TRBV18	TRBJ1-5	NA	TRBD1	TGTGCCAGCTCTGGGGACAGTGGCAATCAGCCCCAGCATTTT	CASSGDSGNQPQHF
TRBV5-5	TRBJ2-7	NA	TRBD1	TGTGCCAGCAGCGTTGGACAGGGCGGAACCTACGAGCAGTACTTC	CASSVGQGGTYEQYF
TRBV7-9	TRBJ2-5	NA	NA	TGTGCCAGCAGCTTACGTGTGGGGGCGGAGGAGACCCAGTACTTC	CASSLRVGAEETQYF
TRBV5-1	TRBJ2-5	NA	TRBD1	TGCGCCAGCAGCCCGGGACAGGGGCGAGAGACCCAGTACTTC	CASSPGQGRETQYF